A few counts support the clone carrying this T cell receptor (beta chain). Its antigen is not known. This entry is derived from a study of early stage breast cancer tumors. Per germline, CDR1 LGHNA and CDR2 YNFKEQ. Trimming removed 1 base at V and 5 bases at J, with 15 bases between. CDR3 size: 15 residues. Method: immunoSEQ multiplex PCR; TCRdb's copy keeps in-frame clones and lacks some. The repertoire consists of about 30,000 clones, with around three quarters occurring once and the leading ten covering around a third. Study-level points and caveats: Blood repertoires resembled normal breast more than tumor.

The sequence derives from a person aged 45 to 59 with breast cancer. This sequence joins TRBV4-2 and TRBJ2-7, with D perhaps assigned TRBD1 or TRBD2 (5 bases each). Sequenced input: blood. The CDR3 sequence is CASSQAGTPENEQYF. The CDR3 region has the DNA TGTGCCAGCAGCCAAGCGGGGACCCCTGAGAACGAGCAGTACTTC.